This section outlines one TCR beta chain sequence together with its context. The data were obtained in a study of monozygotic twins with inflammatory bowel disease. TCRdb reprocessed the 5' RACE reads, keeping one entry per CDR3 protein, no DNA. This sample's table reports approximately 330,000 distinct CDR3 sequences. CDR3 length: 14 residues. CDR1 and CDR2 (germline): SGHRS, YFSETQ. This chain connects TRBV5-1 to TRBJ1-5. Sequencing input: blood. The receptor comes from a human donor with ulcerative colitis or Crohn's disease, or a healthy co-twin of an affected twin (not recorded which). CDR3 amino acids: CASSLDWEYQPQHF.